The 8 T cell receptor beta chains in this list originate from one sample, sequenced in a study of PD-L1 blockade in urothelial cancer. Some clones are missing from TCRdb's copy, which holds only in-frame ones; the method was immunoSEQ multiplex PCR. This sample carries about 80,000 clones, 87% of them seen once, and the ten largest clones take 4.5% to 7%. The input for sequencing was PBMCs, taken around atezolizumab (anti-PD-L1) treatment. Receptor source: a woman aged 70-85 years with urothelial cancer.

This sequence joins TRBV28 and TRBJ2-7; 13 nucleotides match TRBD2. V shed 6 bases, J shed 5 bases, and the junction held 7 bases outside the gene matches. Germline CDR1 and CDR2: MDHEN and SYDVKM. The CDR3 extends over 15 amino acids. CDR3 sequence: CASSTSGRALDEQYF. The DNA of the CDR3 is TGTGCCAGCAGCACTAGCGGGAGGGCCCTCGACGAGCAGTACTTC.

J is TRBJ1-4 and V is TRBV4-1, with a possible D match to TRBD1 (6 bases). V dropped 1 base and J dropped 3 bases, with 15 bases sitting between them. Germline CDR1 and CDR2: MGHRA and YSYEKL. CDR3 length: 17 residues. This chain's CDR3 is CASSQGYGRTANEKLFF. As DNA, the CDR3 is TGCGCCAGCAGCCAAGGTTACGGGCGGACAGCTAATGAAAAACTGTTTTTT.

This clone was observed once. V is TRBV6-1 and J is TRBJ1-4; perhaps TRBD1 as D (6 bases). V was cut by 8 bases and J by 3 bases, with 10 bases left in between. CDR3 size: 13 residues. The germline CDR1 and CDR2 sequences are MNHNS and SASEGT. The CDR3 DNA reads TGTGCCAGCCACAGGGCACCTAATGAAAAACTGTTTTTT. Translating gives CASHRAPNEKLFF.

This clone was found once. This rearrangement joins TRBV27 to TRBJ2-7, with 12 bases that match TRBD2. Looked up from germline, CDR1 is MNHEY and CDR2 is SMNVEV (reference sequence). CDR3 length: 16 residues. V was pared by 5 bases and J by 4 bases, with 9 bases of the junction left unmatched. The CDR3 bases are TGTGCCAGCAGTCCAACCGAACTAGCGGGAGGATACGAGCAGTACTTC. This encodes CASSPTELAGGYEQYF.

The chain carries TRBV30 and TRBJ1-1; D remains unclear. CDR1 is GTSNPN and CDR2 is SVGIG in the germline V gene (reference sequence). The CDR3 extends over 13 amino acids. Trimming cost V 3 bases and J 1 base, with 9 bases left between them. The CDR3 sequence: CAWSNVRNTEAFF. The DNA for the CDR3 is TGTGCCTGGAGCAACGTCAGGAACACTGAAGCTTTCTTT.

V and J are TRBV10-2 and TRBJ2-7; 10 bases are a match to TRBD2. V lost 9 bases and J lost 2; bases outside the gene matches: 1. The CDR3 sequence is 12 residues long. The germline CDR1 and CDR2 sequences are WSHSY and SAAADI. CDR3 residues: CASTSGTYEQYF. The CDR3 region has the DNA TGCGCCAGTACTAGCGGGACCTACGAGCAGTACTTC.

The chain employs TRBV29-1 and TRBJ1-1; tentatively, D is TRBD1 (6 bases). Trimming left V 3 bases short and J 0 bases short, with 8 bases between. Per germline, CDR1 SQVTM and CDR2 ANQGSEA. The CDR3 has 13 residues. CDR3 nucleotides: TGCAGCGTTGAGGCAGGGGTGAACACTGAAGCTTTCTTT. This encodes CSVEAGVNTEAFF.

The chain recombines TRBV5-1 with TRBJ1-5; 8 bases map to TRBD1. CDR1 SGHRS and CDR2 YFSETQ come from the germline V gene. The CDR3 covers 14 residues. V shed 2 bases and J 7 bases; nucleotides not matched to a gene: 5. CDR3 nucleotides: TGCGCCAGCAGCTTTACAGGGGGTCAGCAGCCCCAGCATTTT. Its protein is CASSFTGGQQPQHF.